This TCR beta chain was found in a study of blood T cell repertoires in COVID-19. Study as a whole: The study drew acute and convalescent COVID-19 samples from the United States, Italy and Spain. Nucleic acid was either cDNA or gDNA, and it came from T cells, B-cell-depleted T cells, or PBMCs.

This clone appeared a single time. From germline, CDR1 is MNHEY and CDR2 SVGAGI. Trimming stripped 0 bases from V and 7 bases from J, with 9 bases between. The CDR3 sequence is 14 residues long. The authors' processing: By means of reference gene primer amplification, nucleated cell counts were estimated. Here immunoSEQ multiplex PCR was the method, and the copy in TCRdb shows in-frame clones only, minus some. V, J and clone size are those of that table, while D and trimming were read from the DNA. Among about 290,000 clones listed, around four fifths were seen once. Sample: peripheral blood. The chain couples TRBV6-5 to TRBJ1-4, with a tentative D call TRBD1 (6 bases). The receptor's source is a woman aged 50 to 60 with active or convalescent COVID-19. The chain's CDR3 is CASSYSRTAEKLFF. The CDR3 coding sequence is TGTGCCAGCAGTTACTCTAGGACAGCTGAAAAACTGTTTTTT.